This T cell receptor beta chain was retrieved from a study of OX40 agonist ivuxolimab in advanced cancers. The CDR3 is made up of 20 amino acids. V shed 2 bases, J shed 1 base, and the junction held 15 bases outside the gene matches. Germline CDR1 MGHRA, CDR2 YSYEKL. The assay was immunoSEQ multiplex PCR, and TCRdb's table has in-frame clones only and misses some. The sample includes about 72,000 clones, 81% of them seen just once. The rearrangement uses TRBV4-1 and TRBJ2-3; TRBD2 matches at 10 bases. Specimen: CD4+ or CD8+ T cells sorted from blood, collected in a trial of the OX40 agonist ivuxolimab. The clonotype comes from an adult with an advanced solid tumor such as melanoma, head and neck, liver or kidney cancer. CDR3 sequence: CASSQFLSPRLAGGTDTQYF. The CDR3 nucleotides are TGCGCCAGCAGCCAATTCCTTAGCCCTCGGCTAGCGGGGGGCACAGATACGCAGTATTTT.